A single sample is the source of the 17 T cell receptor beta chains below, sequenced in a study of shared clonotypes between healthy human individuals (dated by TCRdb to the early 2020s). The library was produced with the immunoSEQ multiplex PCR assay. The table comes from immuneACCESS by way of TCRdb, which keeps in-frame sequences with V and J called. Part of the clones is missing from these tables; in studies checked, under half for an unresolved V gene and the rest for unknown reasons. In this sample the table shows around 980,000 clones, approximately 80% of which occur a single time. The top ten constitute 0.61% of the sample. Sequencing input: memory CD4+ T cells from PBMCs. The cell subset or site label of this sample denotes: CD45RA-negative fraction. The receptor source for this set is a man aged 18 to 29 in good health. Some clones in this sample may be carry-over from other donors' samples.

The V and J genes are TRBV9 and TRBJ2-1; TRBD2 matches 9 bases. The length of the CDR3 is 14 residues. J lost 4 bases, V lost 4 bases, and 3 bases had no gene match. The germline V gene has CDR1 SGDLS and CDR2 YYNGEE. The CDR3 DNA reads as TGTGCCAGCAGCTTAGCGGGAGATTACAATGAGCAGTTCTTC. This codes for CASSLAGDYNEQFF.

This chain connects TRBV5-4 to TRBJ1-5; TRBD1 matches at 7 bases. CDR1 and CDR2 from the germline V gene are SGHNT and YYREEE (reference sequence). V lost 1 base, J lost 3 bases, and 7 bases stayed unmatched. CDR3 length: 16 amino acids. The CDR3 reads CASSLYAGGNNQPQHF. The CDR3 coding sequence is TGTGCCAGCAGCTTGTACGCAGGGGGTAACAATCAGCCCCAGCATTTT.

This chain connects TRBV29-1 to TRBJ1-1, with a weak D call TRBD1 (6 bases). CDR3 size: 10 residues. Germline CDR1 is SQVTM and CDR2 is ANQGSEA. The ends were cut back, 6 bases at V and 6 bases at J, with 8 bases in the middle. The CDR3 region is CSVPGAEAFF. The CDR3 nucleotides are TGCAGCGTCCCAGGGGCTGAAGCTTTCTTT.

The CDR3 DNA follows: TGTGCCAGCAGTCAAAAGGGACATGCAGCTTTCTTT. Translated, it gives CASSQKGHAAFF. The chain couples TRBV7-9 to TRBJ1-1; D is perhaps TRBD1 (6 bases). CDR1 is SEHNR, CDR2 FQNEAQ, per germline (reference sequence). V lost 6 bases, J lost 10 bases, and 15 bases lay in between. The CDR3 is 12 residues long.

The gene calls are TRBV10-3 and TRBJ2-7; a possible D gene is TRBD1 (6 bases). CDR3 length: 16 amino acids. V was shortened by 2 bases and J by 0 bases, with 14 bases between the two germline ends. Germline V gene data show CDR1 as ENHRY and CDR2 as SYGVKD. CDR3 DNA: TGTGCCATCAGTGAGGGGGGAGCGGACAGCTCCTACGAGCAGTACTTC. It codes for CAISEGGADSSYEQYF.

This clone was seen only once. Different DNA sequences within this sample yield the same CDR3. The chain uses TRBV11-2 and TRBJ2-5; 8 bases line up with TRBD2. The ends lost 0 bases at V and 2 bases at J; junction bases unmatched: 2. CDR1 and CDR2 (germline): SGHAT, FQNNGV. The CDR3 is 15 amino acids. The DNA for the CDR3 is TGTGCCAGCAGCTTAGATCGGGGGGGGCAAGAGACCCAGTACTTC. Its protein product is CASSLDRGGQETQYF.

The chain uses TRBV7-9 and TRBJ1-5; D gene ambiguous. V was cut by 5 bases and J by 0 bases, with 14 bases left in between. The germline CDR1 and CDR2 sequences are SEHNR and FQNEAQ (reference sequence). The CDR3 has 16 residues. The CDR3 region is CASSPGQPYSNQPQHF. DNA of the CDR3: TGTGCCAGCAGCCCCGGGCAGCCCTATAGCAATCAGCCCCAGCATTTT.

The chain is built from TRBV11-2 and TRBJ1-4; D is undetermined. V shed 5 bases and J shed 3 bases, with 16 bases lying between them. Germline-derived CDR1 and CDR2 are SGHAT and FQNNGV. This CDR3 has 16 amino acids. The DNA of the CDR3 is TGTGCCAGCAGCAAAACTATACGGAGGGCTAATGAAAAACTGTTTTTT. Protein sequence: CASSKTIRRANEKLFF.

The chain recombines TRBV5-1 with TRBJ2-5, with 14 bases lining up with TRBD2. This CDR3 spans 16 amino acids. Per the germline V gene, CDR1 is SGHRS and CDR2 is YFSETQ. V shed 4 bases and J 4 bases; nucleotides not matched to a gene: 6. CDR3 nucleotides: TGCGCCAGCAGCCGGGGACTAGCGGGAGAGGTAGAGACCCAGTACTTC. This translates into CASSRGLAGEVETQYF.

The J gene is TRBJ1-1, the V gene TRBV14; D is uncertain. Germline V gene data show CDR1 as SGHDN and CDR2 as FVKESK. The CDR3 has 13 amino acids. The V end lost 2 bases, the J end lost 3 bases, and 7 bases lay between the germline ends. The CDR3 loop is CASSQNLYTEAFF. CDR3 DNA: TGTGCCAGCAGCCAAAATTTGTACACTGAAGCTTTCTTT.

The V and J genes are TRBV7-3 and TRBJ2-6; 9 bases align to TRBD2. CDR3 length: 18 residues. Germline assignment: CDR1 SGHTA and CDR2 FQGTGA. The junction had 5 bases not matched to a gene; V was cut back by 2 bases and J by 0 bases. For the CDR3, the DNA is TGTGCCAGCAGCTTATCGCTAGCGGGAAGCTCTGGGGCCAACGTCCTGACTTTC. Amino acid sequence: CASSLSLAGSSGANVLTF.

CDR3 region: CAIARWGNQPQHF. The CDR3 coding sequence is TGTGCCATCGCGAGATGGGGCAATCAGCCCCAGCATTTT. The chain carries TRBV7-9 and TRBJ1-5; no clear D gene. The CDR3 extends over 13 amino acids. The germline CDR1 and CDR2 sequences are SEHNR and FQNEAQ (reference sequence). V lost 10 bases to trimming and J lost 2 bases, with 12 bases between them.

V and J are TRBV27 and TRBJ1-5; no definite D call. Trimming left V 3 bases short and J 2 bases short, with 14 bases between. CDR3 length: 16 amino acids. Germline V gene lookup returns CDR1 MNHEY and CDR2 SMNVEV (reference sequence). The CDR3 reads CASSFRALVGNQPQHF. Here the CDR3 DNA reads TGTGCCAGCAGTTTCCGGGCCCTGGTTGGCAATCAGCCCCAGCATTTT.

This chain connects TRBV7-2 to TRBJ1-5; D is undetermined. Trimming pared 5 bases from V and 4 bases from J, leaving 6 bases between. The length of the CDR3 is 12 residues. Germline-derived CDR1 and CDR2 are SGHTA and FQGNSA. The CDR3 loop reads CASSARNQPQHF. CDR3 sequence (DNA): TGTGCCAGCAGCGCTCGTAATCAGCCCCAGCATTTT.

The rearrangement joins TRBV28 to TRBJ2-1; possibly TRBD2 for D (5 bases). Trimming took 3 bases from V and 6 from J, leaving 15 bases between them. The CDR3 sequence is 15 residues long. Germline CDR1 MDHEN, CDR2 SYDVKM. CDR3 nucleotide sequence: TGTGCCAGCAGTTTTTTACTAGGTGGAAGCAATGAGCAGTTCTTC. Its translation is CASSFLLGGSNEQFF. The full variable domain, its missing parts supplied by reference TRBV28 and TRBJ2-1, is DVKVTQSSRYLVKRTGEKVFLECVQDMDHENMFWYRQDPGLGLRLIYFSYDVKMKEKGDIPEGYSVSREKKERFSLILESASTNQTSMYLCASSFLLGGSNEQFFGPGTRLTVL.

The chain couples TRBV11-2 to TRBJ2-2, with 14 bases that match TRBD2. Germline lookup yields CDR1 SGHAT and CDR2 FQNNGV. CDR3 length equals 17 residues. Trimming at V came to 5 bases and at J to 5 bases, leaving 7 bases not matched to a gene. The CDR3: CASSPGLAGGTTGELFF. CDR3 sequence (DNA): TGTGCCAGCAGCCCAGGACTAGCGGGAGGCACAACCGGGGAGCTGTTTTTT.

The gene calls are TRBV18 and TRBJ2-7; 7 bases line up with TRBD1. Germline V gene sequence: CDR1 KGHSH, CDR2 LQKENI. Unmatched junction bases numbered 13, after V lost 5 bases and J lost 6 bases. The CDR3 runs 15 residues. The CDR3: CASSEVGTARSEQYF. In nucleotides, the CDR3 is TGTGCCAGCTCAGAAGTGGGGACAGCTAGGAGCGAGCAGTACTTC.